This T cell receptor beta chain derives from a study of response to subunit inactivated influenza vaccine. In TCRdb, the RT-PCR reads were re-called with MiXCR into one record per CDR3 protein. Of 710,000 or so distinct CDR3 sequences in the sample, 15% to 18% are singletons; the top ten hold roughly 11%. Study-level points and caveats: The authors put forward the suggestion that each seasonal influenza vaccination may bring in only a limited number of new T cells.

As regards this clonotype: Antigen: not known.

CDR3 length: 14 residues. Germline CDR1 reads SGHRS; CDR2 reads YFSETQ. Trimming took off 6 bases at V and 5 bases at J, with 17 bases between the two ends. This sequence joins TRBV5-1 and TRBJ2-5, with D possibly being TRBD2 (6 bases). The input for sequencing was PBMCs from blood, taken 11 to 12 days after vaccination. This sequence was found in a man aged 45-65 years who received an inactivated influenza vaccine. CDR3 in DNA: TGCGCCAGCACGGGGACGATAGGGAGGGAGACCCAGTACTTC. This encodes CASTGTIGRETQYF.